This TCR beta chain was recovered during a study of T cell responses to AZD1222 COVID-19 vaccine. The CDR3 consists of 15 residues. Trimming took 0 bases from V and 5 from J, leaving 10 bases between them. Germline V gene lookup returns CDR1 ENHRY and CDR2 SYGVKD. Only in-frame clones appear in the TCRdb table, and some are missing; sequencing was by immunoSEQ multiplex PCR. The table includes 75,000 to 100,000 clones, approximately 84% detected once. The sequenced sample was peripheral blood, obtained on day 0 of AZD1222 vaccination. This sequence was found in an adult in good health. The chain uses TRBV10-3 and TRBJ2-2; TRBD1 might be the D (6 bases). The CDR3 region has the DNA TGTGCCATCAGTGAGTCCTGGACAGTAACCGGGGAGCTGTTTTTT. This codes for CAISESWTVTGELFF.